The clone carrying this T cell receptor (beta chain) occurred a few times. Sequencing was performed with immunoSEQ multiplex PCR; in TCRdb, only in-frame clones are kept and a portion is missing. The table includes over 20,000 clones, 65% to 85% detected once. With 3 bases removed from V and 1 base from J, the gap between germline ends came to 6 bases. The CDR3 covers 14 residues. The germline CDR1 and CDR2 sequences are SNHLY and FYNNEI. This entry comes from a study of T cells in tumors after PD-1 blockade. In the study overall: A subset received ongoing vismodegib 150 mg daily alongside anti-PD-1 therapy.

Material: PBMCs, obtained after anti-PD-1 treatment. The genes are TRBV2 and TRBJ1-4; the D is unclear. This TCR came from a human donor with basal cell carcinoma. CDR3 sequence (DNA): TGTGCCAGCAGTGAGGAGAGAACTAATGAAAAACTGTTTTTT. Protein: CASSEERTNEKLFF.